This paragraph reports one T cell receptor beta chain. This clonotype was recorded a few times. Its cognate antigen has yet to be identified. It has no much larger one-base neighbor in the sample; base qualities were not kept. Library preparation was by 5' RACE. The reads were generated on an Illumina HiSeq 2500. A second PCR of roughly 7 to 12 cycles was performed with a sample-barcoded 5' primer and a J-beta primer mix. Each TCR beta cDNA molecule received a unique molecular identifier from a template-switch 5' adaptor carrying 12 random nucleotides. At least 3 million CDR3-containing paired-end reads were obtained from each sample. All of the RNA was converted into first-strand cDNA using the Mint cDNA synthesis kit, with a TRBC-specific oligonucleotide serving as the primer. All cDNA was treated with uracil-DNA glycosylase and then went through a first 18-cycle PCR with the universal primers M1SS and BC2_uni_R. The authors' pipeline ran thus. For normalization, 1 million high-quality reads were randomly selected from each sample, with every read carrying a distinct molecular identifier. Instead of being binned into consensus sequences, reads that shared molecular identifiers were thrown out. MiTCR, set to a Q25 quality threshold and the strictest error-elimination algorithm, was used for CDR3 identification, clonotype clustering and error correction. Lower-bound total TCR beta diversity was estimated with a nonparametric unseen species model using Euler transformation. In TCRdb, the public reads were trimmed at Q25 with fastp and aligned with MiXCR, with productive beta chains retained. Each record represents a unique CDR3 protein, reported with the most common genes and DNA among its rows. The V and J calls shown here were made by TCRdb, not taken from the authors' results. For this sample there are 1,500,000 or so distinct CDR3 sequences; approximately 42% appear just once. The ten largest clonotypes hold less than 5% of the sample.

Counted from cysteine to phenylalanine, this CDR3 has 15 amino acids. Just the 45-base CDR3 DNA is kept, in frame starting at base 1. Relative to germline, V is 5 bases shorter and J is 2 bases shorter, with 16 bases between their ends. CDR1 and CDR2, looked up from the germline V gene, are SNHLY and FYNNEI. The roughly 37 donors, aged 6 to 90 years, were systemically healthy Caucasian individuals from Russia. About 10 milliliters of peripheral blood were collected from each donor into EDTA-treated Vacutainer tubes. Ficoll-Paque density-gradient centrifugation was used to isolate PBMCs, with at least 6.5 million per sample. Trizol reagent was used to extract total RNA from PBMCs, with at least 5.5 micrograms per sample. For every donor, flow cytometry on a PBMC aliquot measured the percentage of naive CD45RAhigh/CD27high T cells. The data originate from a study of blood T cells in healthy people across ages (dated by TCRdb to 2014 to 2015). About the investigation overall: In model experiments, template switching captured about one uniquely barcoded TCR beta cDNA molecule for every two T cells. Using deep sequencing normalized with unique cDNA molecular identifiers, the study measured how TCR beta repertoire diversity changes with age. Four age groups were formed from the donors: young (average roughly 15 years), middle-aged (approximately 39), aged (approximately 60) and long-lived (about 80). To avoid experimental bias, donors of different ages were randomly spread across the sequencing lanes. For two donors (one aged 18 to 30 and one aged 80 or older), the study analyzed two additional independent replicas of 1 million unique cDNA reads from the same blood draw.

The study at large found these results: Compared with the aged group, the long-lived group had more naive CD4+ T cells, fewer expanded clones and increased TCR diversity, a pattern suggesting age selection. A strong correlation was found between observed TCR beta diversity and the percentage of naive T cells measured by flow cytometry. The CMV infection status of donors was not known, potentially confounding age-related changes in expanded clonotypes. Since profiling was done on bulk unsorted PBMCs, naive and antigen-experienced compartments could not be conclusively compared. Observed TCR beta diversity per million T cells fell roughly linearly with age, and a significant reduction was already apparent by age around 39. Total diversity estimates from one million sequenced T cells were considered lower bounds and underestimates.

Recombination linked TRBV2 to TRBJ2-7, with a tentative D gene TRBD2 over 6 matching bases. The sample consisted of blood. The receptor was isolated from a woman aged 18-29 years in good health. The nucleotide sequence reads TGTGCCAGCAGTATCCCCGGGACGGGAGCCTACGAGCAGTACTTC. The translation is CASSIPGTGAYEQYF.